The 17 T cell receptor beta chains below were found in one sample sequenced in a study of blood T cell repertoires in COVID-19 (dated by TCRdb to the early 2020s). The library was produced with the immunoSEQ multiplex PCR assay. The table was pulled from immuneACCESS by TCRdb, which kept in-frame rearrangements only. Such tables lose some clones; where checked, under half of the loss comes from unresolved V genes, and the rest has no known cause. The sample profile shows more than 150,000 clones; about 80% of them were found once. The top ten constitute about 7% of the sample. Material for sequencing was peripheral blood. These receptors came from a human donor in a cohort sampled during active COVID-19.

The gene calls are TRBV11-1 and TRBJ2-5, with D tentatively TRBD2 (5 bases). The V and J ends lost 10 bases and 1 base respectively, with 13 bases between them. This CDR3 spans 13 amino acids. CDR1 is SGHAT and CDR2 is FQDESV in the germline V gene (reference sequence). CDR3 DNA: TGTGCCACGGGCACGGGGAGCCAAGAGACCCAGTACTTC. Translating gives CATGTGSQETQYF.

CDR3 region: CASSVEETGVGNTIYF. The CDR3 coding sequence is TGTGCCAGCAGCGTAGAGGAAACAGGGGTAGGAAACACCATATATTTT. The chain is built from TRBV9 and TRBJ1-3; 7 bases align to TRBD1. The CDR3 extends over 16 amino acids. The V gene's germline CDR1 is SGDLS and CDR2 YYNGEE. Trimming cost V 0 bases and J 4 bases; bases outside gene matches: 7.

The chain has TRBV19 and TRBJ1-2, with D hard to call. V shed 7 bases and J shed 2 bases, with 20 bases lying between them. Germline values: CDR1 LNHDA, CDR2 SQIVND (reference sequence). The length of the CDR3 is 16 residues. The CDR3 region is CASIPVGGSKNYGYTF. The CDR3 DNA sequence: TGTGCCAGTATTCCAGTAGGAGGCAGCAAGAACTATGGCTACACCTTC.

The chain combines TRBV5-1 with TRBJ2-7; 10 positions match TRBD2. V was pared by 1 base and J by 5 bases, with 3 bases of the junction left unmatched. Germline V lookup: CDR1 SGHRS, CDR2 YFSETQ. The CDR3 loop spans 14 amino acids. As DNA, the CDR3 is TGCGCCAGCAGCTTGCCTAGCGGGGGCCACGAGCAGTACTTC. Its protein is CASSLPSGGHEQYF.

The V gene is TRBV19, the J gene TRBJ1-6; tentative D call: TRBD1 (5 bases). Looked up from germline, CDR1 is LNHDA and CDR2 is SQIVND (reference sequence). Trimming took off 7 bases at V and 0 bases at J, with 16 bases between the two ends. The CDR3 totals 17 residues. CDR3 sequence reads: CASNSWGTSSYNSPLHF. CDR3 in DNA: TGTGCCAGTAATTCCTGGGGGACTAGCTCCTATAATTCACCCCTCCACTTT.

This clone was seen only once. J is TRBJ2-7 and V is TRBV7-9, with 7 bases identical to TRBD1. The CDR3 runs 14 residues. Germline lookup yields CDR1 SEHNR and CDR2 FQNEAQ (reference sequence). J lost 0 bases, V lost 6 bases, and 5 bases had no gene match. The CDR3 loop is CASSQQGSSYEQYF. DNA of the CDR3: TGTGCCAGCAGTCAACAGGGGTCCTCCTACGAGCAGTACTTC.

V usage is TRBV6-6 and J usage is TRBJ2-1, with D possibly matching TRBD2 (5 bases). The germline V and J ends were trimmed by 0 bases and 8 bases, with 8 bases remaining between them. CDR1 MNHNY and CDR2 SVGAGI come from the germline V gene (reference sequence). This CDR3 comprises 13 residues. CDR3 bases: TGTGCCAGCAGTTACTCGCGGGTCCATGAGCAGTTCTTC. It specifies CASSYSRVHEQFF.

This clone was picked up one time. J is TRBJ2-7 and V is TRBV11-2, with a weak D call TRBD1 (6 bases). The CDR3 spans 12 residues. Germline-derived CDR1 and CDR2 are SGHAT and FQNNGV. The germline V and J ends were trimmed by 5 bases and 7 bases, with 12 bases remaining between them. DNA of the CDR3: TGTGCCAGCAGCCTCGACAGGCGGGAGCAGTACTTC. Translated, it gives CASSLDRREQYF. The complete variable domain, with remaining parts taken from reference TRBV11-2 and TRBJ2-7, reads EAGVAQSPRYKIIEKRQSVAFWCNPISGHATLYWYQQILGQGPKLLIQFQNNGVVDDSQLPKDRFSAERLKGVDSTLKIQPAKLEDSAVYLCASSLDRREQYFGPGTRLTVT.

For this clone: Germline and junction disagree at one end, which may indicate a read error. The sample carries other DNA sequences with the same CDR3. The chain employs TRBV6-6 and TRBJ2-7; D is undetermined. CDR3 length equals 12 residues. From germline, CDR1 is MNHNY and CDR2 SVGAGI (reference sequence). This CDR3 is CASSYASREQYF. In DNA form, the CDR3 reads TGTGCCAGTAGTTACGCCTCGAGAGAGCAGTACTTC.

This chain joins TRBV6-1 and TRBJ1-2; D might be TRBD1 (6 bases). In germline, CDR1 is MNHNS, CDR2 SASEGT. V lost 1 base and J lost 8, with 11 bases in between. This CDR3 contains 13 residues. The CDR3 protein is CASSEVRQVGYTF. In DNA, the CDR3 is TGTGCCAGCAGTGAAGTGAGACAGGTCGGCTACACCTTC.

The sample holds a few counts of this clone. The chain is built from TRBV30 and TRBJ1-1, with TRBD1 matching over 8 bases. The CDR3 spans 14 residues. Germline-derived CDR1 and CDR2 are GTSNPN and SVGIG (reference sequence). The V segment lost 0 bases and the J segment 7 bases; nucleotides outside the gene matches: 7. CDR3 sequence reads: CAWSVGRGLIEAFF. CDR3 nucleotide sequence: TGTGCCTGGAGTGTAGGCAGGGGGCTTATTGAAGCTTTCTTT.

This clone was observed a single time. The J gene is TRBJ2-7, the V gene TRBV12-3 or TRBV12-4, with TRBD1 matching over 7 bases. The CDR3 is 13 residues long. The V and J ends lost 6 bases and 3 bases, in that order; junction bases with no gene match: 5. DNA of the CDR3: TGTGCCAGCAGCACAGGGGACATCTACGAGCAGTACTTC. Its protein is CASSTGDIYEQYF.

This clone was counted a single time. Sequence at one end of the junction differs from germline and may be a read error. V is TRBV7-2 and J is TRBJ2-7, with 11 bases that match TRBD2. Germline V CDR1 and CDR2: SGHTA, FQGNSA. The CDR3 is made up of 14 amino acids. The CDR3, as DNA: TGTGCCAGCAGCTTAGAACCTAGCGGGGGGCCGGGAAACTTC. As protein: CASSLEPSGGPGNF. The variable domain in full, with the rest retrieved from reference TRBV7-2 and TRBJ2-7, is GAGVSQSPSNKVTEKGKDVELRCDPISGHTALYWYRQSLGQGLEFLIYFQGNSAPDKSGLPSDRFSAERTGGSVSTLTIQRTQQEDSAVYLCASSLEPSGGPGNFGPGTRLTVT.

The chain couples TRBV27 to TRBJ2-5; TRBD1 matches at 7 bases. From germline, CDR1 is MNHEY and CDR2 SMNVEV (reference sequence). V dropped 5 bases and J dropped 4; count of bases not matched to a gene: 7. The length of the CDR3 is 14 residues. The CDR3 spells CASSAGTVGETQYF. The CDR3 DNA sequence: TGTGCCAGCAGTGCCGGGACAGTGGGAGAGACCCAGTACTTC.

This rearrangement joins TRBV10-1 to TRBJ2-1; 9 positions agree with TRBD1. The CDR3 length is 15 residues. Germline CDR1 WNHNN, CDR2 SYGVQD (reference sequence). V was pared by 9 bases and J by 3 bases, with 9 bases of the junction left unmatched. The CDR3 protein is CASYCRDRVYNEQFF. CDR3 in DNA: TGCGCCAGTTACTGCCGGGACAGGGTCTACAATGAGCAGTTCTTC.

The V gene is TRBV27, the J gene TRBJ2-7; 13 nucleotides match TRBD2. The CDR3 spans 16 residues. J lost 1 base, V lost 4 bases, and 4 bases had no gene match. Germline CDR1 and CDR2: MNHEY and SMNVEV (reference sequence). The CDR3 nucleotides read TGTGCCAGCAGTTCCCTACTAGCGGGGGGGTCCTACGAGCAGTACTTC. This gives the protein CASSSLLAGGSYEQYF.

The count of this clone is one. The V gene is TRBV5-6, the J gene TRBJ2-5, with D perhaps TRBD2 (5 bases). The CDR3 consists of 14 residues. Trimming removed 0 bases at V and 5 bases at J, with 11 bases between. Looked up from germline, CDR1 is SGHDT and CDR2 is YYEEEE. The CDR3 loop reads CASSLVLAGETQYF. CDR3 coding DNA: TGTGCCAGCAGCTTGGTCCTAGCTGGTGAGACCCAGTACTTC.